This is a list of T cell receptor beta chains from one sample in a study of beta chain features in type 1 diabetes. Repertoires were generated with immunoSEQ multiplex PCR, while TCRdb's copy carries only in-frame clones and drops some. The table shows about half a million clones, with about 32% occurring only once. Sequencing was carried out using naive CD4+ T cells from blood. These receptors were obtained from a man aged 18 to 29 in good health. CDR3s include the opening cysteine and the closing phenylalanine or tryptophan. D genes are given only for firm matches. The size entry is marked missing in some rows and otherwise reads once, few, many or a size class.

abundance | j_gene | d_gene | v_gene | CDR3aa | CDR3nt
- | TRBJ2-3 | - | TRBV21-1 | CASSEEQGRQCSDTQYF | TGTGCCAGCAGCGAGGAACAGGGACGTCAATGTTCAGATACGCAGTATTTT
- | TRBJ2-3 | - | TRBV2 | CASSSIGTDTQYF | TGTGCCAGCAGCTCGATAGGCACAGATACGCAGTATTTT
few | TRBJ2-4 | - | TRBV28 | CASSPTGSKNIQYF | TGTGCCAGCAGCCCGACGGGGTCCAAAAACATTCAGTACTTC
- | TRBJ2-7 | - | TRBV18 | CASSPVGEYEQYF | TGTGCCAGCTCACCCGTTGGAGAGTACGAGCAGTACTTC
- | TRBJ2-1 | TRBD2 | TRBV6-6 | CASSLSGSSYNEQFF | TGTGCCAGCAGTTTGAGCGGGAGCTCCTACAATGAGCAGTTCTTC
- | TRBJ2-7 | TRBD2 | TRBV30 | CAWPPGLAPYEQYF | TGTGCCTGGCCCCCTGGACTAGCCCCTTACGAGCAGTACTTC
few | TRBJ2-1 | - | TRBV9 | CASSARAGNEQFF | TGTGCCAGCAGCGCCAGGGCGGGAAATGAGCAGTTCTTC
- | TRBJ2-5 | - | TRBV5-1 | CASSTALDGETQYF | TGCGCCAGCAGTACAGCGCTCGACGGGGAGACCCAGTACTTC
- | TRBJ2-1 | - | TRBV2 | CASRRLNEQFF | TGTGCCAGTCGCAGACTCAATGAGCAGTTCTTC
- | TRBJ2-7 | TRBD2 | TRBV6-1 | CASNGLAGSSYEQYF | TGTGCCAGCAACGGTCTAGCGGGCAGCTCCTACGAGCAGTACTTC
- | TRBJ2-7 | TRBD1 | TRBV15 | CATSRPGQGKGYEQYF | TGTGCCACCAGCAGGCCGGGACAGGGGAAGGGCTACGAGCAGTACTTC
- | TRBJ2-5 | - | TRBV30 | CAWSQQGRETQYF | TGTGCCTGGAGTCAACAGGGGAGGGAGACCCAGTACTTC
few | TRBJ2-3 | TRBD2 | TRBV7-2 | CASSQRTSGVSTDTQYF | TGTGCCAGCAGCCAACGGACTAGCGGGGTGAGCACAGATACGCAGTATTTT
- | TRBJ2-7 | - | TRBV5-4 | CASSSRDGTSSEQYF | TGTGCCAGCAGCTCCAGGGACGGGACTTCCAGCGAGCAGTACTTC
- | TRBJ2-3 | - | TRBV4-3 | CASSQDPDDTQYF | TGCGCCAGCAGCCAAGATCCGGATGATACGCAGTATTTT
- | TRBJ2-3 | - | TRBV9 | CASSAVGVGRADTQYF | TGTGCCAGCAGCGCCGTGGGGGTTGGGCGAGCAGATACGCAGTATTTT